The present TCR beta chain was sequenced within a study of T-cell reconstitution after alpha-beta-depleted transplantation in children. Study-wide points: Certain patients had high TCRbeta diversity at day 60, and it came from recipient T cells and thymic progenitors that survived. Several hundred expanded graft clones reportedly were the source of alpha-beta T cells about two months after transplant.

Germline V gives CDR1 DFQATT, CDR2 SNEGSKA (reference sequence). J lost 1 base, V lost 3 bases, and 5 bases had no gene match. The CDR3 has 16 amino acids. This clonotype was observed a handful of times. Its matching antigen is unknown. A library of TCRbeta sequences, prepared with unique molecular identifiers, was generated. TCRdb processed the PCR reads anew with MiXCR; each CDR3 protein has one entry. The data contain about 900,000 distinct CDR3 sequences, roughly 29% of them singletons. This specimen consisted of PBMCs, mostly from graft donor cells, obtained 360 days after TCRalphabeta/CD19-depleted stem cell transplant. The sequence was obtained from a boy younger than two who had a stem cell transplant for SCID, so the T cells may come from the graft donor. The V and J genes are TRBV20-1 and TRBJ2-2; TRBD2 matches 10 bases. CDR3 region: CSASASGGRNTGELFF. The CDR3 DNA reads TGCAGTGCTAGTGCTAGCGGGGGCCGGAACACCGGGGAGCTGTTTTTT.